This T cell receptor beta chain comes out of a study of OX40 agonist ivuxolimab in advanced cancers. Looking at the study overall: Patients got intravenous ivuxolimab at 0.01 to 10 mg/kg every 2 weeks. Three patients had partial responses: one hepatocellular carcinoma, two cutaneous melanoma. Study results and limitations: The CD4+ and CD8+ T cells in the blood had expanded clonally by week 6 at 0.1 to 3.0 mg/kg.

Prior autoimmune disease or systemic immunosuppression barred patients. Some clones are missing from TCRdb's copy, which holds only in-frame ones; the method was immunoSEQ multiplex PCR. The table includes just over 20,000 clones, roughly three quarters detected once. This CDR3 region has 14 residues. Trimming cost V 1 base and J 7 bases, with 14 bases left between them. From germline, CDR1 is SGHRS and CDR2 YFSETQ. This clone was recorded once. Its antigen remains unidentified. The sample here was CD4+ or CD8+ T cells sorted from blood, taken in a trial of the OX40 agonist ivuxolimab. This chain joins TRBV5-1 and TRBJ1-2; D perhaps matches TRBD1 (6 bases). This clonotype was sampled from an adult with an advanced solid tumor such as melanoma, head and neck, liver or kidney cancer. CDR3 sequence reads: CASSLTQQGRGYTF. The DNA of the CDR3 is TGCGCCAGCAGCTTGACTCAACAGGGTCGTGGCTACACCTTC.